What follows describes a single T cell receptor (beta chain). The sample comes from a study of blood T cell repertoires in COVID-19. Study details: Material from acute and convalescent COVID-19 was sourced from the United States, Italy and Spain. Sample material is recorded as cDNA or gDNA derived from T cells, B-cell-depleted T cells, or PBMCs.

In the original processing: The assay estimated nucleated cells by amplifying reference gene primers. Only in-frame clones appear in the TCRdb table, and some are missing; sequencing was by immunoSEQ multiplex PCR. V and J calls and clone size come straight from that table; D and trimming were deduced from the DNA. The table lists tens of thousands of clones, over 80% of them singletons. Germline CDR1 LNHDA, CDR2 SQIVND (reference sequence). Deletions cut 5 bases from V and 4 bases from J, with 20 bases between. The CDR3 has 16 amino acids. Sequencing was done on a sample of peripheral blood. This receptor was taken from a woman in her forties or fifties in a cohort sampled during active COVID-19. This rearrangement joins TRBV19 to TRBJ2-5, with a tentative D call TRBD1 (5 bases). This CDR3 reads CASSSHLDIGLETQYF. As DNA, the CDR3 is TGTGCCAGTAGTTCCCACTTGGACATAGGTTTAGAGACCCAGTACTTC. Complete variable domain (other parts from reference TRBV19 and TRBJ2-5): DGGITQSPKYLFRKEGQNVTLSCEQNLNHDAMYWYRQDPGQGLRLIYYSQIVNDFQKGDIAEGYSVSREKKESFPLTVTSAQKNPTAFYLCASSSHLDIGLETQYFGPGTRLLVL.